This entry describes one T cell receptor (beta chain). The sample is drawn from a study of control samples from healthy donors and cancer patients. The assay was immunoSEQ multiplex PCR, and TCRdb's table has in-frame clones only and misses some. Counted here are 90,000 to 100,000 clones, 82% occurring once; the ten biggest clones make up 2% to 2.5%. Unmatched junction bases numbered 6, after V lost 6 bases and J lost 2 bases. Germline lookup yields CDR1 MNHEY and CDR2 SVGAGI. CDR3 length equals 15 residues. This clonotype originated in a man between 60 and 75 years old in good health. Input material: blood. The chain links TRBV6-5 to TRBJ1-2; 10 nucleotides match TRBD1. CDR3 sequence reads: CASRGTGESNYGYTF. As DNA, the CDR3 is TGTGCCAGCAGAGGGACAGGGGAGTCCAACTATGGCTACACCTTC.